Below, 5 T cell receptor beta chains from the same sample are listed, as sequenced in a study of T cells after yellow fever vaccination. MiXCR, applied by TCRdb to the 5' RACE reads, yields one record per CDR3 protein. The sample contains over 250,000 distinct CDR3 sequences, over 4% of which appear only once. The sample was PBMCs, taken 5 days after the yellow fever booster vaccination. These receptors all stem from a man aged 18-30 years who received the YFV17D yellow fever vaccine.

This clonotype appeared many times. The chain combines TRBV7-9 with TRBJ2-4; 7 nucleotides match TRBD1. This CDR3 contains 16 residues. Germline CDR1 is SEHNR and CDR2 is FQNEAQ (reference sequence). V shed 1 base and J 5 bases; nucleotides not matched to a gene: 8. The CDR3 region is CASSLGPRDRENIQYF. Written as DNA, the CDR3 is TGTGCCAGCAGCTTAGGCCCCCGGGACAGAGAAAACATTCAGTACTTC.

This clonotype was counted a few times. The chain couples TRBV18 to TRBJ1-1; D uncertain. Germline CDR1 and CDR2: KGHSH and LQKENI. The CDR3 has 13 amino acids. V lost 5 bases and J 5 bases, leaving 12 bases between the germline ends. CDR3 protein: CASSKDLQTEAFF. The CDR3 DNA reads TGTGCCAGCTCAAAGGACCTGCAGACTGAAGCTTTCTTT.

This clonotype was counted a few times. The chain has TRBV7-2 and TRBJ1-3, with D possibly matching TRBD1 (6 bases). V was trimmed by 3 bases and J by 4 bases, leaving 13 bases between them. CDR1 and CDR2 from the germline V gene are SGHTA and FQGNSA. This CDR3 is 15 amino acids long. This chain's CDR3 is CASSFARGVGNTIYF. The CDR3 DNA sequence: TGTGCCAGCAGCTTTGCTAGGGGGGTCGGAAACACCATATATTTT.

This chain connects TRBV18 to TRBJ1-2; D remains unclear. The V end was cut by 2 bases, the J end by 0 bases, with 7 bases between. Germline V gene lookup returns CDR1 KGHSH and CDR2 LQKENI. This CDR3 comprises 14 residues. CDR3 residues: CASSPMAANYGYTF. Written as DNA, the CDR3 is TGTGCCAGCTCACCAATGGCAGCTAACTATGGCTACACCTTC.

This clonotype has a handful of counts. The V call is TRBV7-2, the J call TRBJ2-7, with 9 bases aligning to TRBD1. CDR3 length equals 15 residues. Germline lookup yields CDR1 SGHTA and CDR2 FQGNSA. The V and J ends lost 5 bases and 7 bases, in that order; junction bases with no gene match: 12. CDR3 amino acids: CASSDRTGAREEQYF. CDR3 nucleotides: TGTGCCAGCAGCGATAGGACAGGGGCCCGTGAGGAGCAGTACTTC.